One sample yielded the 2 T cell receptor beta chains listed below, sequenced in a study of T cells expressing NK-cell markers. Following a re-call of the 5' RACE reads, TCRdb has one entry per CDR3 protein and lacks DNA. The sample table sets out a few hundred thousand distinct CDR3 sequences. Source material: blood T cells: a sorted CD56 or NKG2C T cell subset, CD4+ or CD8+ T cells, or bulk PBMC T cells (not recorded which). The receptors derive from a man aged 18-69 years in good health.

The CDR3 protein is CSVEELSSGRYEQYF. The chain joins TRBV29-1 to TRBJ2-7; the D gene TCRdb calls, TRBD2, cannot be checked with no DNA. The CDR3 consists of 15 residues. The germline gives CDR1 SQVTM, CDR2 ANQGSEA.

This rearrangement joins TRBV9 to TRBJ2-7. This CDR3 spans 15 amino acids. From germline, CDR1 is SGDLS and CDR2 YYNGEE. CDR3 region: CASSKEETKSYEQYF.